This T cell receptor (beta chain) was sequenced for a study of tumor-infiltrating lymphocytes in oesophageal squamous cell carcinoma. TCRdb reprocessed the PCR reads via MiXCR and lists one record per CDR3 protein. Of about 15,000 distinct CDR3 sequences listed, approximately 50% are singletons. The CDR3 totals 13 residues. CDR1 KGHDR and CDR2 SFDVKD come from the germline V gene. The V end was cut by 2 bases, the J end by 6 bases, with 9 bases between. The V and J genes are TRBV24-1 and TRBJ1-2; maybe TRBD1 (5 bases). This TCR was recovered from a male donor with esophageal squamous cell carcinoma. Input material: esophageal tumor tissue. CDR3 loop: CATSDSIRDGYTF. DNA of the CDR3: TGTGCCACCAGTGATTCGATCAGGGATGGCTACACCTTC.